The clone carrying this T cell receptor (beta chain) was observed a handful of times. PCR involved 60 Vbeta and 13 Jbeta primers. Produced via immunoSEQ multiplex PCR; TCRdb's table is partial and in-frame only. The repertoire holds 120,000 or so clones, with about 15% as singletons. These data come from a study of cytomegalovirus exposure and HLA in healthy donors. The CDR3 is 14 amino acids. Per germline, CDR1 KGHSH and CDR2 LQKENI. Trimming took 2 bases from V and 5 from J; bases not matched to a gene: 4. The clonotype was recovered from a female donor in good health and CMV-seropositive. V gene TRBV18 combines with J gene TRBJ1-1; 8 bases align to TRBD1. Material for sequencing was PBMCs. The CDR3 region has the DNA TGTGCCAGCTCACCATACAGGGGGGATACTGAAGCTTTCTTT. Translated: CASSPYRGDTEAFF.